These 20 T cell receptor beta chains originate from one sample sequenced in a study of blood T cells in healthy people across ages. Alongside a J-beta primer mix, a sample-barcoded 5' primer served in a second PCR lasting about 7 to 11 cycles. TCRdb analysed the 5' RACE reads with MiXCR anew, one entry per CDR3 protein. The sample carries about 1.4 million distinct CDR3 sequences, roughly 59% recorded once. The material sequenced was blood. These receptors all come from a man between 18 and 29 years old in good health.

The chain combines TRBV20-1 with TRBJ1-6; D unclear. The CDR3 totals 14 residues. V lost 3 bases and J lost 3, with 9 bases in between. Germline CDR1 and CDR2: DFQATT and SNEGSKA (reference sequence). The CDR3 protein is CSASNDHYNSPLHF. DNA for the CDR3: TGCAGTGCTAGTAATGACCACTATAATTCACCCCTCCACTTT.

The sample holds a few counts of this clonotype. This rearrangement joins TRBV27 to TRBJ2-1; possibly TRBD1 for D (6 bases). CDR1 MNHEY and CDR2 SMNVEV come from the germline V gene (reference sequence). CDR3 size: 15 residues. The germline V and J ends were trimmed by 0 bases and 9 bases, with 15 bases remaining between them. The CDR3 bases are TGTGCCAGCAGTTTATCGGACAGCCTCCTTGGTGAGCAGTTCTTC. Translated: CASSLSDSLLGEQFF.

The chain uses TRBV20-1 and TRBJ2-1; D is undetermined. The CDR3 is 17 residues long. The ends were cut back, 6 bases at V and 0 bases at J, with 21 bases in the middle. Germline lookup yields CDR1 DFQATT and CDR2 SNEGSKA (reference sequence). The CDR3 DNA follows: TGCAGTGCCAATTCTTCCTTATCGGAGAGCTCCTACAATGAGCAGTTCTTC. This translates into CSANSSLSESSYNEQFF.

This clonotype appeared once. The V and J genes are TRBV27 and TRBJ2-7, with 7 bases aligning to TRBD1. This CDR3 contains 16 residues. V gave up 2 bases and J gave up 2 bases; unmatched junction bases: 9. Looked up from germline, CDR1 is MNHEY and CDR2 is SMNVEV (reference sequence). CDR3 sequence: CASSLVPRDSPYEQYF. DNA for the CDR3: TGTGCCAGCAGTTTAGTGCCCCGGGACAGCCCCTACGAGCAGTACTTC.

This CDR3 reads CSASLTANYGYTF. The CDR3 DNA is TGCAGTGCTAGTTTAACAGCCAACTATGGCTACACCTTC. The chain has TRBV20-1 and TRBJ1-2; D is unresolved. Germline CDR1 and CDR2: DFQATT and SNEGSKA (reference sequence). The germline V and J ends were trimmed by 3 bases and 2 bases, with 10 bases remaining between them. The CDR3 consists of 13 residues.

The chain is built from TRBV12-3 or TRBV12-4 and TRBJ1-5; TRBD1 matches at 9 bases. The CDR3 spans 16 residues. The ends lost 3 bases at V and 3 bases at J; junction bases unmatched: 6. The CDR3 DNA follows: TGTGCCAGCAGTTTGGGGACAGGGTACAACAATCAGCCCCAGCATTTT. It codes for CASSLGTGYNNQPQHF.

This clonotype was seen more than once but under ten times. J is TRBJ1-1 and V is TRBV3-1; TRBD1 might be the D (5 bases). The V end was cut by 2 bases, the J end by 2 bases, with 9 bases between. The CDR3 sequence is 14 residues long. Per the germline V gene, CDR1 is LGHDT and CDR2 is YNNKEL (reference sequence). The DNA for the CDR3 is TGTGCCAGCAGCCAACAGGGAACAAACACTGAAGCTTTCTTT. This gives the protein CASSQQGTNTEAFF.

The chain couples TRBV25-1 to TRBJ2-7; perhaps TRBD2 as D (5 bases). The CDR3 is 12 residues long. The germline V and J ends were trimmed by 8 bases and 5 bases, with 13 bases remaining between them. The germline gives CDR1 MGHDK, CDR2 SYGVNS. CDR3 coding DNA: TGTGCCAGCGGAACTAGTGGTCACGAGCAGTACTTC. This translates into CASGTSGHEQYF.

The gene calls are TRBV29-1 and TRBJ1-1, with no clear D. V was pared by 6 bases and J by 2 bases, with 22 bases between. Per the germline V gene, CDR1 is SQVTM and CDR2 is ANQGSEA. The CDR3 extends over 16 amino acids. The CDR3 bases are TGCAGCGTGGACGGAGGGAGCGGCGGTCGTAACACTGAAGCTTTCTTT. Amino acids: CSVDGGSGGRNTEAFF.

CDR3 sequence reads: CASSIPSTDTQYF. In DNA form, the CDR3 reads TGCGCCAGCAGCATCCCTAGCACAGATACGCAGTATTTT. The chain recombines TRBV5-1 with TRBJ2-3; the D is unclear. The CDR3 totals 13 residues. Germline V CDR1 and CDR2: SGHRS, YFSETQ. Trimming took off 4 bases at V and 0 bases at J, with 6 bases between the two ends. Looking up the rest from reference TRBV5-1 and TRBJ2-3 gives the full variable domain: KAGVTQTPRYLIKTRGQQVTLSCSPISGHRSVSWYQQTPGQGLQFLFEYFSETQRNKGNFPGRFSGRQFSNSRSEMNVSTLELGDSALYLCASSIPSTDTQYFGPGTRLTVL.

DNA of the CDR3: TGTGCCAGCAGCCATCCCGACAGGAGCTCCTACAATGAGCAGTTCTTC. It is translated as CASSHPDRSSYNEQFF. V gene TRBV14 combines with J gene TRBJ2-1, with D possibly matching TRBD1 (6 bases). The germline CDR1 and CDR2 sequences are SGHDN and FVKESK. V was trimmed by 3 bases and J by 0 bases, leaving 12 bases between them. The CDR3 has 16 amino acids. Full variable domain (rest looked up from reference TRBV14 and TRBJ2-1): EAGVTQFPSHSVIEKGQTVTLRCDPISGHDNLYWYRRVMGKEIKFLLHFVKESKQDESGMPNNRFLAERTGGTYSTLKVQPAELEDSGVYFCASSHPDRSSYNEQFFGPGTRLTVL.

The CDR3 bases are TGCGCCAGCAGCCACATTGGGGTAGGTGAAGCTTTCTTT. Protein sequence: CASSHIGVGEAFF. The chain joins TRBV4-1 to TRBJ1-1, with D unclear. V was clipped by 3 bases and J by 7 bases, with 12 bases between them. The germline V gene has CDR1 MGHRA and CDR2 YSYEKL. The CDR3 contains 13 residues.

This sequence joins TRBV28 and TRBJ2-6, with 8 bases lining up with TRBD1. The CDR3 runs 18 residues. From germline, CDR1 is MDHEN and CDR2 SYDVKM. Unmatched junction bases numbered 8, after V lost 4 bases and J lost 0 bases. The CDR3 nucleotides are TGTGCCAGCAGTTCCCGGGACAGGACCCTCTCTGGGGCCAACGTCCTGACTTTC. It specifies CASSSRDRTLSGANVLTF.

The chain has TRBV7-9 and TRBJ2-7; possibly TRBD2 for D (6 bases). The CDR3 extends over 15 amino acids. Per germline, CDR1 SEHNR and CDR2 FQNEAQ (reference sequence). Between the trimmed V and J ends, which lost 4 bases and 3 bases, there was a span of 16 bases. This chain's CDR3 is CASSSHSEGNYEQYF. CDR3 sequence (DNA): TGTGCCAGCAGCTCCCACTCGGAGGGGAACTACGAGCAGTACTTC.

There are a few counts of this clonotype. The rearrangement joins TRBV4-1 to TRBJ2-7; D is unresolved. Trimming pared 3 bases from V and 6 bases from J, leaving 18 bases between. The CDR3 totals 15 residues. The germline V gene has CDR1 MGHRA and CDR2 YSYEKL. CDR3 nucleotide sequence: TGCGCCAGCAGCCAGGTCCCCAACTTAGGGCCCGAGCAGTACTTC. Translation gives CASSQVPNLGPEQYF.

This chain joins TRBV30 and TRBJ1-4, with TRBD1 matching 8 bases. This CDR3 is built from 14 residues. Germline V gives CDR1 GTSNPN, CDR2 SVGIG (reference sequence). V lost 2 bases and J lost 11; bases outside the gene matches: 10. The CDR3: CAWSKGDRSRKLFF. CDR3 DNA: TGTGCCTGGAGTAAAGGGGACAGGTCACGGAAACTGTTTTTT. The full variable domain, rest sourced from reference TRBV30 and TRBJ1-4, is SQTIHQWPATLVQPVGSPLSLECTVEGTSNPNLYWYRQAAGRGLQLLFYSVGIGQISSEVPQNLSASRPQDRQFILSSKKLLLSDSGFYLCAWSKGDRSRKLFFGSGTQLSVL.

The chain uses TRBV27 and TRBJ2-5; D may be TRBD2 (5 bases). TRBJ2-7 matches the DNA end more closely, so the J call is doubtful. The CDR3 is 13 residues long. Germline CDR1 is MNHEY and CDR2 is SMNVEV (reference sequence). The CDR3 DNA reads TGTGCCAGCAGTGAGAGGGCTTCCTACGAGCAGTACTTC. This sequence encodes CASSERASYEQYF.

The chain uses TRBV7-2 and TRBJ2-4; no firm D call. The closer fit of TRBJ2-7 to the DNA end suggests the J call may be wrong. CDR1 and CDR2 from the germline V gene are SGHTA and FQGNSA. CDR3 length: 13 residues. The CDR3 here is CASSYRKPYEQYF. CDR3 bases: TGTGCCAGCAGCTACCGGAAGCCCTACGAGCAGTACTTC.

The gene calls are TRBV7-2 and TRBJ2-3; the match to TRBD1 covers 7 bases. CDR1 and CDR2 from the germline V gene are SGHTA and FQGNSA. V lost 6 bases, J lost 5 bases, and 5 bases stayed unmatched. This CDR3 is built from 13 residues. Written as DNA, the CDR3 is TGTGCCAGCAGTCGGGACAGAGAAGATACGCAGTATTTT. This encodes CASSRDREDTQYF.

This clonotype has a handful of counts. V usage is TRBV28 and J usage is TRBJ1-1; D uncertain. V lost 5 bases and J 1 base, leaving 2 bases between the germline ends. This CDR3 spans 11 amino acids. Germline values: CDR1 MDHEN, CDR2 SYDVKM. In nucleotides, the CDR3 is TGTGCCAGCAGTACGAACACTGAAGCTTTCTTT. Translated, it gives CASSTNTEAFF.